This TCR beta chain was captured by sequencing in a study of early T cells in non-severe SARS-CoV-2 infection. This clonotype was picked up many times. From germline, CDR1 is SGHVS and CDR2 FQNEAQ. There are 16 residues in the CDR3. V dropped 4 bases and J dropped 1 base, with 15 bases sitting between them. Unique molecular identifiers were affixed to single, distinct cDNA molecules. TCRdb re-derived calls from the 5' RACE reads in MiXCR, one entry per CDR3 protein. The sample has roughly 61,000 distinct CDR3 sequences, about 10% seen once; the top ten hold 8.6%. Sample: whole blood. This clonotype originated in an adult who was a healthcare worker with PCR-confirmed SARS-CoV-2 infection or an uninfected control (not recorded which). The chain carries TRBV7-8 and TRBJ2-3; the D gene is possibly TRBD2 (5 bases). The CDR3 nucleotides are TGTGCCAGCAGCTCCTCCTTTCTGGAGGGCACAGATACGCAGTATTTT. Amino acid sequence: CASSSSFLEGTDTQYF.